These 26 T cell receptor beta chains were all obtained from the same sample, sequenced in a study of early T cells in non-severe SARS-CoV-2 infection (dated by TCRdb to the early 2020s). The library relied on 5' RACE. Sequencing took place on a NextSeq 500. TCRdb reworked the public reads: Q25 trimming with fastp, MiXCR clone assembly, productive beta chains retained. Rows matching on CDR3 protein sequence are summarized as one entry with the most common DNA and genes. This sample comprises 45,000 to 75,000 distinct CDR3 sequences, 8.9% of them detected only once. The ten largest clones capture 17% of the sample. Sequencing used whole blood. These receptors all stem from an adult who was a healthcare worker with PCR-confirmed SARS-CoV-2 infection or an uninfected control (not recorded which).

This clonotype came up many times. This sequence joins TRBV20-1 and TRBJ1-2, with D possibly matching TRBD1 (5 bases). With 8 bases removed from V and 4 bases from J, the gap between germline ends came to 11 bases. The CDR3 loop spans 11 amino acids. The germline CDR1 and CDR2 sequences are DFQATT and SNEGSKA (reference sequence). The CDR3 reads CSFQGSYGYTF. In nucleotides, the CDR3 is TGCAGTTTTCAGGGAAGCTATGGCTACACCTTC.

This clonotype has ten or more counts. V and J are TRBV25-1 and TRBJ1-4; no clear D gene. The CDR3 extends over 14 amino acids. Germline V gene data show CDR1 as MGHDK and CDR2 as SYGVNS. Between the trimmed V and J ends, which lost 4 bases and 1 base, there was a span of 7 bases. CDR3 protein: CASSGGGTNEKLFF. The CDR3 nucleotides are TGTGCCAGCAGTGGGGGAGGAACTAATGAAAAACTGTTTTTT.

This clonotype was seen at least ten times. V and J are TRBV28 and TRBJ1-1; perhaps TRBD1 as D (6 bases). Germline V gene data show CDR1 as MDHEN and CDR2 as SYDVKM. V was cut by 4 bases and J by 5 bases, with 14 bases left in between. This CDR3 spans 14 amino acids. The CDR3 protein is CASSSEGGKTEAFF. The CDR3 DNA reads TGTGCCAGCAGTTCCGAGGGGGGGAAGACTGAAGCTTTCTTT.

This chain links TRBV4-3 with TRBJ2-1; no definite D call. This CDR3 contains 15 residues. Germline lookup yields CDR1 LGHNA and CDR2 YSLEER. With 0 bases removed from V and 0 bases from J, the gap between germline ends came to 6 bases. As DNA, the CDR3 is TGCGCCAGCAGCCAAGAGGTTAGCTCCTACAATGAGCAGTTCTTC. Translating it yields CASSQEVSSYNEQFF.

The chain recombines TRBV3-1 with TRBJ2-1; 7 bases align to TRBD1. Per germline, CDR1 LGHDT and CDR2 YNNKEL (reference sequence). The length of the CDR3 is 16 residues. The V segment lost 3 bases and the J segment 0 bases; nucleotides outside the gene matches: 5. The CDR3 here is CASSQLGGGSYNEQFF. The DNA of the CDR3 is TGTGCCAGCAGCCAGCTAGGGGGCGGCTCCTACAATGAGCAGTTCTTC.

This clonotype was counted ten times or more. The chain combines TRBV6-5 with TRBJ1-4; TRBD1 is a possible D gene (5 bases). The CDR3 totals 14 residues. The V end was cut by 2 bases, the J end by 6 bases, with 10 bases between. Germline assignment: CDR1 MNHEY and CDR2 SVGAGI. DNA for the CDR3: TGTGCCAGCAGTTACGGGGGAAAGGATGAAAAACTGTTTTTT. This sequence encodes CASSYGGKDEKLFF.

About this clonotype: A read error may produce the germline difference seen at one junction end. The chain combines TRBV11-2 with TRBJ1-6, with D hard to call. This CDR3 has 10 amino acids. The germline gives CDR1 SGHAT, CDR2 FQNNGV. The CDR3 protein is CASSHRTRYF. The CDR3 region has the DNA TGTGCCAGCAGCCACCGGACTCGCTACTTT.

The rearrangement uses TRBV10-3 and TRBJ2-7; D remains unclear. Germline CDR1 ENHRY, CDR2 SYGVKD. The CDR3 length is 15 residues. The V gene lost 3 bases and the J gene lost 7 bases, with 19 bases spanning the gap. The DNA for the CDR3 is TGTGCCATCAGTGAAAGAGCCCCCATCTATATTGAGCAGTACTTC. Residues: CAISERAPIYIEQYF.

There are a few counts of this clonotype. The rearrangement links TRBV9 to TRBJ2-7; a possible D gene is TRBD1 (7 bases). Germline V gene data show CDR1 as SGDLS and CDR2 as YYNGEE. The CDR3 sequence is 14 residues long. V lost 4 bases and J 5 bases, leaving 16 bases between the germline ends. CDR3 protein: CASSPRDRRHEQYF. CDR3 nucleotide sequence: TGTGCCAGCAGCCCGCGGGACAGACGCCACGAGCAGTACTTC.

In this sample, this clonotype turned up a few times. The genes are TRBV9 and TRBJ2-1, with 7 bases matching TRBD2. V lost 1 base and J lost 4; bases outside the gene matches: 5. Per germline, CDR1 SGDLS and CDR2 YYNGEE. CDR3 length: 15 amino acids. DNA for the CDR3: TGTGCCAGCAGCGTAACGGCTAGCGGTTACAATGAGCAGTTCTTC. This sequence encodes CASSVTASGYNEQFF.

The chain couples TRBV20-1 to TRBJ2-1; 11 bases map to TRBD2. The CDR3 totals 14 residues. Germline-derived CDR1 and CDR2 are DFQATT and SNEGSKA (reference sequence). The V gene end was trimmed by 5 bases and the J gene end by 6 bases; junction bases not matched to a gene: 6. Here the CDR3 reads CSAFSGRGANEQFF. The CDR3, as DNA: TGCAGTGCTTTTAGCGGGAGGGGGGCCAATGAGCAGTTCTTC.

The chain employs TRBV4-3 and TRBJ1-1, with D tentatively TRBD1 (6 bases). The CDR3 is 16 amino acids. Deletions cut 1 base from V and 5 bases from J, with 17 bases between. Germline-derived CDR1 and CDR2 are LGHNA and YSLEER. In DNA, the CDR3 is TGCGCCAGCAGCCAAGGCCAGGGGCTTTTGGGGACTGAAGCTTTCTTT. It encodes CASSQGQGLLGTEAFF.

In this sample, this clonotype turned up many times. The chain joins TRBV28 to TRBJ1-1; possible D gene TRBD1, 5 bases. CDR3 length: 16 residues. V was shortened by 2 bases and J by 3 bases, with 16 bases between the two germline ends. The germline V gene encodes CDR1 MDHEN and CDR2 SYDVKM. The CDR3 coding sequence is TGTGCCAGCAGTTTAGGAGGGGCGCAATCCCACACTGAAGCTTTCTTT. Its protein product is CASSLGGAQSHTEAFF.

This clonotype was counted at least ten times. J is TRBJ1-4 and V is TRBV10-3; D is unclear. The CDR3 loop spans 14 amino acids. V lost 3 bases to trimming and J lost 7 bases, with 12 bases between them. CDR1 and CDR2 from the germline V gene are ENHRY and SYGVKD. CDR3 residues: CAISDGQQREKLFF. CDR3 in DNA: TGTGCCATCAGTGACGGTCAACAGCGTGAAAAACTGTTTTTT.

Of note for this clonotype: A much larger clone sits a single nucleotide away, making a read error possible. The rearrangement joins TRBV6-5 to TRBJ2-5, with 8 bases fitting TRBD2. CDR1 and CDR2 from the germline V gene are MNHEY and SVGAGI. This CDR3 is 16 amino acids long. CDR3 bases: TGTGCCTGCAGCCACGTGATCGGGAGGGGACAAGAGACCCAGTACTTC. Protein sequence: CACSHVIGRGQETQYF.

This clonotype came up many times. The chain uses TRBV7-2 and TRBJ1-2; D is unclear. Trimming pared 4 bases from V and 0 bases from J, leaving 12 bases between. Germline CDR1 and CDR2: SGHTA and FQGNSA. The CDR3 loop spans 15 amino acids. The CDR3 DNA is TGTGCCAGCAGCTCCCCGCGGTTAGCTAACTATGGCTACACCTTC. Residues: CASSSPRLANYGYTF. Complete variable domain (other parts from reference TRBV7-2 and TRBJ1-2): GAGVSQSPSNKVTEKGKDVELRCDPISGHTALYWYRQSLGQGLEFLIYFQGNSAPDKSGLPSDRFSAERTGGSVSTLTIQRTQQEDSAVYLCASSSPRLANYGYTFGSGTRLTVV.

V is TRBV6-2 or TRBV6-3 and J is TRBJ2-5; tentative D call: TRBD2 (6 bases). The V end was cut by 8 bases, the J end by 2 bases, with 12 bases between. Per germline, CDR1 MNHEY and CDR2 SVGEGT. The CDR3 totals 13 residues. The CDR3 region is CASYGLFQETQYF. Here the CDR3 DNA reads TGTGCCAGCTACGGACTATTTCAAGAGACCCAGTACTTC.

This clonotype was counted a few times. The chain carries TRBV12-3 or TRBV12-4 and TRBJ2-3; 10 nucleotides match TRBD2. V was clipped by 2 bases and J by 5 bases; unmatched bases: 4. The CDR3 has 15 amino acids. CDR3 amino acids: CASSLLAGVGDTQYF. In DNA, the CDR3 is TGTGCCAGCAGTTTACTAGCGGGAGTGGGAGATACGCAGTATTTT.

This clonotype was seen more than once but under ten times. This chain connects TRBV19 to TRBJ2-7, with 10 positions matching TRBD2. Germline CDR1 LNHDA, CDR2 SQIVND (reference sequence). This CDR3 is built from 15 residues. V was clipped by 4 bases and J by 2 bases; unmatched bases: 5. CDR3 sequence (DNA): TGTGCCAGTAGTACCTCAGCGGGAGGGCCCTACGAGCAGTACTTC. It translates to CASSTSAGGPYEQYF.

The chain recombines TRBV20-1 with TRBJ1-3; D remains ambiguous. Germline V CDR1 and CDR2: DFQATT, SNEGSKA (reference sequence). The CDR3 runs 14 residues. V was cut by 3 bases and J by 0 bases, with 9 bases left in between. Here the CDR3 DNA reads TGCAGTGCTAGTGCCCCCAACTCTGGAAACACCATATATTTT. As protein: CSASAPNSGNTIYF.

This sequence joins TRBV21-1 and TRBJ2-3; TRBD2, as called in the table, went unchecked against the DNA. TRBV21-1 is classified as a pseudogene. The CDR3 is made up of 16 amino acids. The CDR3 sequence is CASKTPWREPADTQYF. The CDR3 nucleotides read TGTGCCAGCAAGACCCCGTGGCGGGAGCCCGCAGATACGCAGTATTTT.

This clonotype was seen many times. The J gene is TRBJ1-4, the V gene TRBV28, with a weak D call TRBD1 (6 bases). CDR1 is MDHEN, CDR2 SYDVKM, per germline. The CDR3 totals 14 residues. Deletions cut 7 bases from V and 4 bases from J, with 13 bases between. In DNA form, the CDR3 reads TGTGCCAGCACCCGGACAGTCATTAATGAAAAACTGTTTTTT. Its protein product is CASTRTVINEKLFF. The entire variable domain, with the rest obtained from reference TRBV28 and TRBJ1-4, is as follows: DVKVTQSSRYLVKRTGEKVFLECVQDMDHENMFWYRQDPGLGLRLIYFSYDVKMKEKGDIPEGYSVSREKKERFSLILESASTNQTSMYLCASTRTVINEKLFFGSGTQLSVL.

V and J are TRBV7-2 and TRBJ1-2; TRBD1 matches 7 bases. V dropped 10 bases and J dropped 7; count of bases not matched to a gene: 12. Germline V gene lookup returns CDR1 SGHTA and CDR2 FQGNSA. This CDR3 comprises 13 residues. The CDR3 is CATSRQGGSGYTF. In nucleotides, the CDR3 is TGTGCCACCTCCCGACAGGGTGGATCTGGCTACACCTTC.

This clonotype was counted only a few times. This chain uses TRBV19 with TRBJ2-1, with 8 nucleotides matching TRBD2. Germline lookup yields CDR1 LNHDA and CDR2 SQIVND (reference sequence). The CDR3 consists of 17 residues. V trimming: 6 bases; J trimming: 8 bases; junction bases outside the gene matches: 18. The CDR3 nucleotides read TGTGCCAGTAGACTAATCGGCCCGGGACTAGGGACGGATGAGCAGTTCTTC. Its protein is CASRLIGPGLGTDEQFF.

This clonotype was seen at least ten times. This chain joins TRBV6-6 and TRBJ1-5, with D tentatively TRBD1 (5 bases). V was cut by 6 bases and J by 2 bases, with 17 bases left in between. CDR3 length equals 16 residues. CDR1 and CDR2 (germline): MNHNY, SVGAGI (reference sequence). The CDR3 bases are TGTGCCAGCAGCTCGTTTCGGGGAGGGGGCAATCAGCCCCAGCATTTT. This codes for CASSSFRGGGNQPQHF.

This clonotype came up many times. V gene TRBV7-9 combines with J gene TRBJ1-5, with D possibly being TRBD1 (5 bases). Trimming removed 4 bases at V and 1 base at J, with 8 bases between. Germline CDR1 reads SEHNR; CDR2 reads FQNEAQ (reference sequence). The CDR3 runs to 14 residues. CDR3 nucleotide sequence: TGTGCCAGCAGCTCCGGGGGGAGCAATCAGCCCCAGCATTTT. Residues: CASSSGGSNQPQHF.